The 22 T cell receptor beta chains in this list originate from one sample, sequenced in a study of TIL therapy for anti-PD-1-resistant metastatic lung cancer. This sample's time point: pre-treatment sample, taken before nivolumab and TIL therapy. This was the immunoSEQ v3 assay. Only in-frame clones appear in the TCRdb table, and some are missing; sequencing was by immunoSEQ multiplex PCR. This sample carries tens of thousands of clones, around 87% of them seen once, and the ten largest clones take just over 2.5%. The specimen was blood, collected at baseline. The receptors here all came from a person between 25 and 80 years old with non-small cell lung cancer.

This sequence joins TRBV18 and TRBJ1-2; no reliable D call. The CDR3 is 14 residues long. Per germline, CDR1 KGHSH and CDR2 LQKENI. V dropped 0 bases and J dropped 2 bases, with 7 bases sitting between them. The CDR3, as DNA: TGTGCCAGCTCACCACCGGACGGGAACTATGGCTACACCTTC. Its translation: CASSPPDGNYGYTF.

The CDR3 loop reads CASSSGQGYEQYF. The CDR3 DNA reads as TGTGCCAGCAGCTCGGGACAGGGGTACGAGCAGTACTTC. This rearrangement joins TRBV11-3 to TRBJ2-7; 10 nucleotides line up with TRBD1. The CDR3 extends over 13 amino acids. V dropped 4 bases and J dropped 4; count of bases not matched to a gene: 1. CDR1 is SGHNT, CDR2 YENEEA, per germline. Filled out from reference TRBV11-3 and TRBJ2-7, the complete variable domain reads EAGVVQSPRYKIIEKKQPVAFWCNPISGHNTLYWYLQNLGQGPELLIRYENEEAVDDSQLPKDRFSAERLKGVDSTLKIQPAELGDSAVYLCASSSGQGYEQYFGPGTRLTVT.

The chain is built from TRBV4-1 and TRBJ1-1, with 7 nucleotides matching TRBD1. This CDR3 contains 13 residues. The germline CDR1 and CDR2 sequences are MGHRA and YSYEKL. With V trimmed by 1 base and J by 8 bases, 4 bases remained unmatched. CDR3 protein: CASSQGGDREAFF. CDR3 bases: TGCGCCAGCAGCCAAGGTGGGGACAGAGAAGCTTTCTTT.

The rearrangement uses TRBV19 and TRBJ1-4, with D unresolved. Germline V lookup: CDR1 LNHDA, CDR2 SQIVND (reference sequence). The CDR3 length is 15 residues. Trimming cost V 6 bases and J 0 bases, with 11 bases left between them. In DNA form, the CDR3 reads TGTGCCAGTAGCTCCGGCGGGGCAACTAATGAAAAACTGTTTTTT. This gives the protein CASSSGGATNEKLFF.

The chain combines TRBV9 with TRBJ1-2; a possible D gene is TRBD1 (6 bases). The CDR3 is 11 residues long. Germline CDR1 reads SGDLS; CDR2 reads YYNGEE. V lost 4 bases to trimming and J lost 8 bases, with 9 bases between them. CDR3 sequence: CASSHTGGYTF. CDR3 nucleotides: TGTGCCAGCAGCCATACAGGGGGCTACACCTTC.

The chain carries TRBV19 and TRBJ1-1, with D hard to call. V was cut by 3 bases and J by 1 base, with 12 bases left in between. The CDR3 length is 15 residues. Germline values: CDR1 LNHDA, CDR2 SQIVND (reference sequence). The CDR3 bases are TGTGCCAGTAGTATCCCCCAGGCAAAGAACACTGAAGCTTTCTTT. Protein: CASSIPQAKNTEAFF.

The rearrangement uses TRBV19 and TRBJ1-5; the D gene is possibly TRBD1 (6 bases). The ends were cut back, 4 bases at V and 6 bases at J, with 10 bases in the middle. This CDR3 has 13 amino acids. Germline V gene data show CDR1 as LNHDA and CDR2 as SQIVND (reference sequence). CDR3 DNA: TGTGCCAGTAGTAACAGGGAGGGTCAGCCCCAGCATTTT. Protein product: CASSNREGQPQHF.

The CDR3 sequence is CASSSRGGREEQYF. In DNA form, the CDR3 reads TGTGCCAGCAGCTCCCGGGGAGGGCGGGAAGAGCAGTACTTC. This chain uses TRBV7-9 with TRBJ2-7, with 7 positions matching TRBD2. Germline-derived CDR1 and CDR2 are SEHNR and FQNEAQ (reference sequence). The length of the CDR3 is 14 residues. Losses at the gene ends were 4 bases for V and 7 bases for J; bases not matched to a gene: 10.

This clone was seen only a few times. The chain joins TRBV9 to TRBJ2-1, with 11 bases that match TRBD2. The CDR3 length is 18 residues. Germline CDR1 SGDLS, CDR2 YYNGEE. Unmatched junction bases numbered 13, after V lost 0 bases and J lost 8 bases. The DNA for the CDR3 is TGTGCCAGCAGCGTAGAACCTAGCGGGAGGATAAAAGGAGATGAGCAGTTCTTC. Translation: CASSVEPSGRIKGDEQFF.

This rearrangement joins TRBV7-9 to TRBJ1-4, with 11 nucleotides matching TRBD1. This CDR3 is built from 17 residues. Germline V gene lookup returns CDR1 SEHNR and CDR2 FQNEAQ (reference sequence). Trimming cost V 0 bases and J 7 bases; bases outside gene matches: 7. The CDR3: CASSLAVGQGAGEKLFF. In DNA form, the CDR3 reads TGTGCCAGCAGCTTAGCGGTTGGACAGGGGGCGGGTGAAAAACTGTTTTTT.

This rearrangement joins TRBV13 to TRBJ2-5; TRBD1 is a possible D gene (5 bases). Germline V CDR1 and CDR2: PRHDT, FYEKMQ (reference sequence). The CDR3 covers 15 residues. V shed 3 bases and J shed 2 bases, with 13 bases lying between them. The CDR3, as DNA: TGTGCCAGCAGCTTTAAGAGAAGGGGTCAAGAGACCCAGTACTTC. Its protein product is CASSFKRRGQETQYF. The variable domain in full, completed from reference TRBV13 and TRBJ2-5, reads AAGVIQSPRHLIKEKRETATLKCYPIPRHDTVYWYQQGPGQDPQFLISFYEKMQSDKGSIPDRFSAQQFSDYHSELNMSSLELGDSALYFCASSFKRRGQETQYFGPGTRLLVL.

The gene calls are TRBV28 and TRBJ1-5; the D gene is possibly TRBD1 (5 bases). The CDR3 sequence is 15 residues long. V shed 6 bases and J shed 2 bases, with 14 bases lying between them. Germline lookup yields CDR1 MDHEN and CDR2 SYDVKM. In DNA, the CDR3 is TGTGCCAGCAGCAAGGCAGGGAACGGCAATCAGCCCCAGCATTTT. Protein: CASSKAGNGNQPQHF.

This clone is a singleton in its sample. The chain employs TRBV5-1 and TRBJ1-1; 7 nucleotides line up with TRBD1. The CDR3 is 14 residues long. V lost 1 base to trimming and J lost 1 base; unmatched junction nucleotides: 1. Germline loops: CDR1 SGHRS, CDR2 YFSETQ. The CDR3 DNA sequence: TGCGCCAGCAGCTTGCCAGGGGGGAACACTGAAGCTTTCTTT. This codes for CASSLPGGNTEAFF. The full variable domain, its missing parts supplied by reference TRBV5-1 and TRBJ1-1, is KAGVTQTPRYLIKTRGQQVTLSCSPISGHRSVSWYQQTPGQGLQFLFEYFSETQRNKGNFPGRFSGRQFSNSRSEMNVSTLELGDSALYLCASSLPGGNTEAFFGQGTRLTVV.

The V gene is TRBV7-6, the J gene TRBJ2-1; 8 nucleotides align to TRBD2. V gave up 3 bases and J gave up 9 bases; unmatched junction bases: 16. CDR3 size: 17 residues. Germline V gene data show CDR1 as SGHVS and CDR2 as FNYEAQ. The CDR3 nucleotides read TGTGCCAGCAGCTTCTTTCGGGCACGGGGGGGAATCGGTGAGCAGTTCTTC. Translated, it gives CASSFFRARGGIGEQFF.

The chain is built from TRBV28 and TRBJ2-2; D is uncertain. The length of the CDR3 is 13 residues. The germline V and J ends were trimmed by 7 bases and 9 bases, with 15 bases remaining between them. Looked up from germline, CDR1 is MDHEN and CDR2 is SYDVKM. The CDR3 region has the DNA TGTGCCAGCAACGACGTCCCCGTACGGGAGCTGTTTTTT. This encodes CASNDVPVRELFF. The full variable domain, completed using reference TRBV28 and TRBJ2-2, is DVKVTQSSRYLVKRTGEKVFLECVQDMDHENMFWYRQDPGLGLRLIYFSYDVKMKEKGDIPEGYSVSREKKERFSLILESASTNQTSMYLCASNDVPVRELFFGEGSRLTVL.

CDR3 DNA: TGTGCCAGCAGCGTTAGACTGGGAATGGATGAGCAGTTCTTC. Protein sequence: CASSVRLGMDEQFF. The chain is built from TRBV7-2 and TRBJ2-1, with D unclear. The V and J ends lost 5 bases and 8 bases respectively, with 16 bases between them. CDR3 length: 14 amino acids. Germline lookup yields CDR1 SGHTA and CDR2 FQGNSA.

V usage is TRBV6-1 and J usage is TRBJ1-5; D unresolved. CDR1 and CDR2 (germline): MNHNS, SASEGT. There are 14 residues in the CDR3. V was clipped by 2 bases and J by 0 bases, with 5 bases between them. The CDR3 sequence is CASSELSSNQPQHF. The DNA for the CDR3 is TGTGCCAGCAGTGAATTAAGTAGCAATCAGCCCCAGCATTTT.

The rearrangement links TRBV18 to TRBJ2-3; 9 nucleotides match TRBD2. Germline-derived CDR1 and CDR2 are KGHSH and LQKENI. The CDR3 covers 15 residues. The J segment lost 5 bases and the V segment lost 0 bases, leaving 3 bases of the junction unmatched. CDR3 residues: CASSPPAGGQDTQYF. CDR3 DNA sequence: TGTGCCAGCTCACCACCCGCGGGGGGGCAAGATACGCAGTATTTT.

V gene TRBV7-2 combines with J gene TRBJ2-7; either TRBD1 or TRBD2 may fit D (5 bases each). Germline CDR1 is SGHTA and CDR2 is FQGNSA. CDR3 length: 15 residues. The ends were cut back, 5 bases at V and 6 bases at J, with 20 bases in the middle. This CDR3 reads CASSDRDRVVGEQYF. Here the CDR3 DNA reads TGTGCCAGCAGCGACCGGGACCGAGTGGTTGGCGAGCAGTACTTC.

The rearrangement links TRBV6-1 to TRBJ1-2, with D unclear. This CDR3 spans 12 amino acids. Trimming shortened V by 3 bases and J by 4 bases, and 6 bases separated the two germline ends. The germline V gene encodes CDR1 MNHNS and CDR2 SASEGT. CDR3 sequence: CASSEGSYGYTF. CDR3 nucleotide sequence: TGTGCCAGCAGTGAGGGGAGCTATGGCTACACCTTC.

This sequence joins TRBV12-5 and TRBJ1-5, with D hard to call. V was clipped by 4 bases and J by 3 bases, with 13 bases between them. The CDR3 is 15 amino acids. Germline V gene data show CDR1 as LGHNT and CDR2 as FRNRAP. The CDR3 reads CASGYRQTPNQPQHF. In DNA form, the CDR3 reads TGTGCTAGTGGTTACCGGCAGACCCCCAATCAGCCCCAGCATTTT. The variable domain in full, completed from reference TRBV12-5 and TRBJ1-5, reads DARVTQTPRHKVTEMGQEVTMRCQPILGHNTVFWYRQTMMQGLELLAYFRNRAPLDDSGMPKDRFSAEMPDATLATLKIQPSEPRDSAVYFCASGYRQTPNQPQHFGDGTRLSIL.

The rearrangement links TRBV6-5 to TRBJ2-4; possible D gene TRBD1, 6 bases. This CDR3 has 15 amino acids. Germline values: CDR1 MNHEY, CDR2 SVGAGI. V shed 4 bases and J shed 0 bases, with 10 bases lying between them. CDR3 in amino acids: CASSSRGGAKNIQYF. In DNA form, the CDR3 reads TGTGCCAGCAGTTCCCGAGGGGGAGCCAAAAACATTCAGTACTTC.